This T cell receptor (beta chain) was identified during a study of T cell responses to AZD1222 COVID-19 vaccine. TCRdb keeps only in-frame clones here, not all; method: immunoSEQ multiplex PCR. The sample holds roughly 70,000 clones, about four fifths seen once. Germline CDR1 and CDR2: SNHLY and FYNNEI. The V and J ends lost 10 bases and 4 bases respectively, with 13 bases between them. The CDR3 spans 12 residues. This material consisted of peripheral blood, taken 28 days after the second AZD1222 dose. The rearrangement uses TRBV2 and TRBJ1-1, with D maybe TRBD1 (5 bases). The clonotype was recovered from an adult who received the AZD1222 COVID-19 vaccine. This chain's CDR3 is CAMGPGVTEAFF. The CDR3 DNA reads TGTGCCATGGGACCGGGGGTCACTGAAGCTTTCTTT.